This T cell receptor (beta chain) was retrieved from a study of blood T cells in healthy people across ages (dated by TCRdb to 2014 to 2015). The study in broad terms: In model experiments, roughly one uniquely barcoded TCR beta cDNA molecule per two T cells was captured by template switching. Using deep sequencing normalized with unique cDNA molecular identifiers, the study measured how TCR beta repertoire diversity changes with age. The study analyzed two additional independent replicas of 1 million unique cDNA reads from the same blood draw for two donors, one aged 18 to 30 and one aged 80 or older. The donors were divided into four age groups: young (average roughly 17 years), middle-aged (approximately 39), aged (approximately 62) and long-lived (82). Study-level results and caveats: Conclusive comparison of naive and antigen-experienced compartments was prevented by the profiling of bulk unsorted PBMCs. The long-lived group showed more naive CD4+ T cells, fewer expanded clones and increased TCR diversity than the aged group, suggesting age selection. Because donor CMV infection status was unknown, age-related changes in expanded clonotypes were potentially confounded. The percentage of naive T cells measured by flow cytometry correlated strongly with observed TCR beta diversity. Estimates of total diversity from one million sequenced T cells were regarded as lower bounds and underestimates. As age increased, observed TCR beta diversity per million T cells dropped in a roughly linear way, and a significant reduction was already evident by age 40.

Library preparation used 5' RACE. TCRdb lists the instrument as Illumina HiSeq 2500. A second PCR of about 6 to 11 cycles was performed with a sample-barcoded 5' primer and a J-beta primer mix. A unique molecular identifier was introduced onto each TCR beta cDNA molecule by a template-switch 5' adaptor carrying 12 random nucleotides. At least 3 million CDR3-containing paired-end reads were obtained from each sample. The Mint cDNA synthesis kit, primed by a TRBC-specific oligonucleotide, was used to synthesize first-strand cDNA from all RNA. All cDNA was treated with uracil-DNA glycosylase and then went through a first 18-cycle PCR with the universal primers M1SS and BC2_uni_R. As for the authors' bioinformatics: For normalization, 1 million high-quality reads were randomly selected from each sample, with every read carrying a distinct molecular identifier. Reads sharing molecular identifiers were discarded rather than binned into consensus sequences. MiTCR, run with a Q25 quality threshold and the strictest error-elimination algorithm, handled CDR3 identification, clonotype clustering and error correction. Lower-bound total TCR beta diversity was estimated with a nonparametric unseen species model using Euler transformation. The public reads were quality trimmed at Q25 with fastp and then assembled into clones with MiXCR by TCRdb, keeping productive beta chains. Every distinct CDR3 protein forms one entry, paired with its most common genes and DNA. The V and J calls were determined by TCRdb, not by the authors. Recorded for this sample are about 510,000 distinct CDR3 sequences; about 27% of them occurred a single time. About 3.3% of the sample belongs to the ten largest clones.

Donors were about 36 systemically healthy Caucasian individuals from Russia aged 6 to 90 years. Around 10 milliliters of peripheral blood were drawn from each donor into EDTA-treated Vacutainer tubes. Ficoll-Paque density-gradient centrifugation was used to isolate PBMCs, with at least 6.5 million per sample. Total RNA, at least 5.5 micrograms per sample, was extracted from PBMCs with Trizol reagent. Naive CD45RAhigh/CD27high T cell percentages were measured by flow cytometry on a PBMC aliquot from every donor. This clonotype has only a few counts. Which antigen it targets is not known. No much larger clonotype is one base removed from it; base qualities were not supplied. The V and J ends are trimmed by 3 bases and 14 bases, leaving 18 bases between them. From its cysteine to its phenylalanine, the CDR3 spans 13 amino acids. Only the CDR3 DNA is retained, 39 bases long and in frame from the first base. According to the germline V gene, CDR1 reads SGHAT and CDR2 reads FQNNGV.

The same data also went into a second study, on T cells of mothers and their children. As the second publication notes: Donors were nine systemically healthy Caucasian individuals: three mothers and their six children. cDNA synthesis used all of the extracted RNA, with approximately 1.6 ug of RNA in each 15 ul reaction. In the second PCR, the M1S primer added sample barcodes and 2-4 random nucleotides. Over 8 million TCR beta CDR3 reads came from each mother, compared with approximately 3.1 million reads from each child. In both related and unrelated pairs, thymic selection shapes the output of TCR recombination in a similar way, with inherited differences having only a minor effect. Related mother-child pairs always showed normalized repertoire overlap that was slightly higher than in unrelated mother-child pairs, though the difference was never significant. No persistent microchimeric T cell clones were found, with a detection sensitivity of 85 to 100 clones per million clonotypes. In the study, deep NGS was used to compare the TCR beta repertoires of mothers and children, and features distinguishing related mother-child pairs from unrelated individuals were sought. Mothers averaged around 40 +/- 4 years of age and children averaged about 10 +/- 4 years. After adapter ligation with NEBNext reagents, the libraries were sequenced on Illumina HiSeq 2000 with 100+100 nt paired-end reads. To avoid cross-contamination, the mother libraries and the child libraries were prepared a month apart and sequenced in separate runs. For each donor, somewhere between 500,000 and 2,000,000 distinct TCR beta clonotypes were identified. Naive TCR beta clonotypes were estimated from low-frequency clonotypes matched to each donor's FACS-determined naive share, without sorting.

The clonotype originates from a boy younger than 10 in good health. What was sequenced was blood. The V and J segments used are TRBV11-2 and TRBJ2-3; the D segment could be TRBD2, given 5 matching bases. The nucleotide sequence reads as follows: TGTGCCAGCAGCTTTTACGCGAATAGCGAGGGGTATTTT. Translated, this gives CASSFYANSEGYF.